This section outlines one T cell receptor (beta chain) sequence together with its context. Its target is not known. This specimen comes from a study of OX40 agonist ivuxolimab in advanced cancers. Whole-study findings and limits: Partly responding patients at 0.1-3.0 mg/kg showed some of the smallest clonal expansion. More expanded clones were found, on average, in CD8+ than in CD4+ T cells. There was clonal expansion of CD4+ and CD8+ blood T cells by week 6 at 0.1 to 3.0 mg/kg.

The germline gives CDR1 LNHDA, CDR2 SQIVND (reference sequence). CDR3 length equals 15 residues. The J segment lost 0 bases and the V segment lost 6 bases, leaving 1 base of the junction unmatched. The data were produced by immunoSEQ multiplex PCR, yet TCRdb's version contains in-frame clones alone and is incomplete. Of about 16,000 clones in the sample, 84% were seen once. V gene TRBV19 combines with J gene TRBJ2-1; TRBD2 agrees at 11 bases. The receptor comes from an adult with an advanced solid tumor such as melanoma, head and neck, liver or kidney cancer. The sequencing used CD4+ or CD8+ T cells sorted from blood, collected in a trial of the OX40 agonist ivuxolimab. Here the CDR3 reads CASRTSGSSYNEQFF. CDR3 coding DNA: TGTGCCAGTAGAACTAGCGGGAGCTCCTACAATGAGCAGTTCTTC.